This T cell receptor (beta chain) stems from a study of blood T cells in healthy people across ages. Study-wide context: About one barcoded beta molecule per two T cells was the capture yield of template switching.

General study findings and limits: TCR beta diversity, measured per million T cells, fell in a roughly linear way with age.

Germline CDR1 MNHEY, CDR2 SVGEGT. The ends were cut back, 2 bases at V and 0 bases at J, with 8 bases in the middle. CDR3 length equals 15 residues. Then a second PCR, running roughly 6 to 12 cycles, was carried out with a sample-barcoded 5' primer and a J-beta primer mix. MiXCR, run by TCRdb on the 5' RACE reads, gives a single entry per CDR3 protein. Of about a million distinct CDR3 sequences listed, about 51% were seen once; the top ten hold about 20%. As concerns this clonotype: Its matching antigen is unknown.

V usage is TRBV6-2 or TRBV6-3 and J usage is TRBJ2-1; D call uncertain. The TCR was taken from a woman aged 60-75 years in good health. Material: blood. For the CDR3, the DNA is TGTGCCAGCAGTTACGGCGCAAGCTCCTACAATGAGCAGTTCTTC. As protein: CASSYGASSYNEQFF.